These 25 T cell receptor beta chains share one sample of origin, sequenced in a study of vaccination and CD4 T cells after COVID-19. The sample's treatment: approximately nine-day PBMC culture with coronavirus spike peptide pools or control peptides (ViraFEST assay). These TCRs' antigens remain unknown. Sequenced with the Oncomine TCR Beta short-read assay was DNA taken from cultured CD4+ T cells. One entry per CDR3 protein results from TCRdb running MiXCR on the PCR reads. Among 11,000 to 15,000 distinct CDR3 sequences listed, roughly 50% were seen once. Here the sequenced sample was CD4+ T cells from blood, cultured in vitro, taken before SARS-CoV-2 vaccination. These receptors all come from a human donor who had recovered from COVID-19.

The chain is built from TRBV7-2 and TRBJ2-5; 8 positions agree with TRBD2. The CDR3 totals 17 residues. The germline V gene encodes CDR1 SGHTA and CDR2 FQGNSA. The trim removed 5 bases at V and 3 bases at J, leaving 14 bases unmatched. In DNA form, the CDR3 reads TGTGCCAGCAGCCCAGAGGTTGTAGCGGGATTTAAAGAGACCCAGTACTTC. Translated, it gives CASSPEVVAGFKETQYF.

This clonotype was observed a few times. The V and J genes are TRBV20-1 and TRBJ2-2; D is uncertain. V was clipped by 6 bases and J by 6 bases, with 11 bases between them. The CDR3 has 12 amino acids. CDR1 is DFQATT and CDR2 is SNEGSKA in the germline V gene (reference sequence). CDR3 protein: CSAGPISGELFF. As DNA, the CDR3 is TGCAGTGCAGGACCGATCTCCGGGGAGCTGTTTTTT.

This chain joins TRBV7-9 and TRBJ2-1; no firm D call. Germline CDR1 is SEHNR and CDR2 is FQNEAQ (reference sequence). Between the trimmed V and J ends, which lost 2 bases and 7 bases, there was a span of 15 bases. The CDR3 is 15 amino acids. CDR3: CASSLSRRPENEQFF. For the CDR3, the DNA is TGTGCCAGCAGCTTAAGTAGGCGGCCTGAGAATGAGCAGTTCTTC.

This clonotype was counted only a few times. The V call is TRBV6-2 or TRBV6-3, the J call TRBJ2-7; TRBD1 or TRBD2 may be the D gene (6 bases each). Germline CDR1 is MNHEY and CDR2 is SVGEGT. Trimming took off 2 bases at V and 8 bases at J, with 25 bases between the two ends. This CDR3 is built from 17 residues. The CDR3 coding sequence is TGTGCCAGCAGTTACGATGAGGGGGAGGCAGTATCCGGGAAGCAGTACTTC. This translates into CASSYDEGEAVSGKQYF.

A few counts support this clonotype. V is TRBV20-1 and J is TRBJ2-7, with D possibly matching TRBD1 (5 bases). CDR1 is DFQATT, CDR2 SNEGSKA, per germline (reference sequence). The CDR3 is made up of 20 amino acids. Trimming took 1 base from V and 2 from J, leaving 30 bases between them. This chain's CDR3 is CSARAEPPTTRQRFTYEQYF. CDR3 nucleotides: TGCAGTGCTAGAGCCGAACCGCCTACTACCCGACAGAGATTCACCTACGAGCAGTACTTC.

The chain joins TRBV15 to TRBJ1-5; possible D gene TRBD1, 6 bases. CDR3 length: 18 amino acids. V shed 0 bases and J shed 0 bases, with 15 bases lying between them. From germline, CDR1 is LNHNV and CDR2 YYDKDF (reference sequence). The DNA for the CDR3 is TGTGCCACCAGCAGAGATCTGGGGGCAGGTGGTAGCAATCAGCCCCAGCATTTT. It yields the protein CATSRDLGAGGSNQPQHF.

The V gene is TRBV5-1, the J gene TRBJ1-1; 8 bases match TRBD1. CDR3 size: 12 residues. Germline V gene lookup returns CDR1 SGHRS and CDR2 YFSETQ. Trimming took 3 bases from V and 8 from J; bases not matched to a gene: 3. CDR3 protein: CASSSDRGEAFF. Written as DNA, the CDR3 is TGCGCCAGCAGCTCCGACAGGGGCGAAGCTTTCTTT. The full variable domain, completed using reference TRBV5-1 and TRBJ1-1, is KAGVTQTPRYLIKTRGQQVTLSCSPISGHRSVSWYQQTPGQGLQFLFEYFSETQRNKGNFPGRFSGRQFSNSRSEMNVSTLELGDSALYLCASSSDRGEAFFGQGTRLTVV.

This clonotype showed up just a few times. The CDR3: CASSLVGTLSSPLHF. The CDR3 coding sequence is TGTGCCAGCAGCTTAGTCGGGACGCTCTCTTCACCCCTCCACTTT. The chain carries TRBV7-3 and TRBJ1-6; TRBD1 is a possible D gene (5 bases). In germline, CDR1 is SGHTA, CDR2 FQGTGA. The V gene lost 2 bases and the J gene lost 9 bases, with 14 bases spanning the gap. The CDR3 is 15 amino acids.

The chain links TRBV12-3 or TRBV12-4 to TRBJ1-5; D perhaps matches TRBD1 (5 bases). V was pared by 7 bases and J by 4 bases, with 17 bases between. This CDR3 comprises 15 residues. The CDR3 coding sequence is TGTGCCAGCACCGAAACCGGGGGGAGTAATCAGCCCCAGCATTTT. Translated, it gives CASTETGGSNQPQHF.

The rearrangement links TRBV7-2 to TRBJ1-2, with 7 bases that match TRBD1. Germline trimming cut 3 bases from V and 7 bases from J; bases unmatched to any gene: 5. The length of the CDR3 is 13 residues. Per germline, CDR1 SGHTA and CDR2 FQGNSA. CDR3 DNA: TGTGCCAGCAGCTTGGGACAGACCCCTGGCTACACCTTC. Encoded protein: CASSLGQTPGYTF.

V and J are TRBV30 and TRBJ2-2, with D possibly being TRBD1 (5 bases). The CDR3 spans 13 residues. With 2 bases removed from V and 3 bases from J, the gap between germline ends came to 7 bases. In germline, CDR1 is GTSNPN, CDR2 SVGIG (reference sequence). CDR3 amino acids: CAWSRQYTGELFF. CDR3 DNA sequence: TGTGCCTGGAGTAGACAGTACACCGGGGAGCTGTTTTTT.

The chain couples TRBV5-5 to TRBJ2-5, with 7 bases identical to TRBD1. The CDR3 length is 14 residues. V was pared by 3 bases and J by 0 bases, with 2 bases of the junction left unmatched. The germline gives CDR1 SGHKS, CDR2 YYEKEE (reference sequence). Here the CDR3 DNA reads TGTGCCAGCAGCTCCAGGGGGAACCAAGAGACCCAGTACTTC. Translating gives CASSSRGNQETQYF.

This clonotype was found a few times. DNA of the CDR3: TGTGCCAGCAGCGTGACAGTGAATCAGCCCCAGCATTTT. Translation gives CASSVTVNQPQHF. V and J are TRBV7-8 and TRBJ1-5; perhaps TRBD1 as D (5 bases). The V gene lost 5 bases and the J gene lost 4 bases, with 9 bases spanning the gap. Germline V CDR1 and CDR2: SGHVS, FQNEAQ. The CDR3 consists of 13 residues.

This sequence joins TRBV20-1 and TRBJ2-1; perhaps TRBD2 as D (5 bases). The CDR3 is 16 residues long. V lost 0 bases and J lost 0, with 12 bases in between. The germline V gene has CDR1 DFQATT and CDR2 SNEGSKA (reference sequence). The CDR3: CSAREYSGSSYNEQFF. The CDR3 DNA reads TGCAGTGCTAGAGAGTACAGCGGAAGCTCCTACAATGAGCAGTTCTTC.

A few counts support this clonotype. The V gene is TRBV7-9, the J gene TRBJ1-5; D is ambiguous. The CDR3 is 13 amino acids. Trimming shortened V by 3 bases and J by 5 bases, and 8 bases separated the two germline ends. Germline loops: CDR1 SEHNR, CDR2 FQNEAQ (reference sequence). The CDR3 coding sequence is TGTGCCAGCAGCTTCCCAGGTGATCAGCCCCAGCATTTT. Residues: CASSFPGDQPQHF.

There are a few counts of this clonotype. The chain couples TRBV20-1 to TRBJ2-5, with a possible D match to TRBD2 (7 bases). CDR3 length: 12 residues. V was clipped by 3 bases and J by 5 bases, with 10 bases between them. Germline loops: CDR1 DFQATT, CDR2 SNEGSKA (reference sequence). The CDR3 sequence is CSARRGQETQYF. CDR3 bases: TGCAGTGCTAGGCGGGGGCAGGAGACCCAGTACTTC.

The gene calls are TRBV30 and TRBJ2-7; a weak D match, TRBD1 (6 bases). The V gene lost 6 bases and the J gene lost 3 bases, with 9 bases spanning the gap. This CDR3 is built from 11 residues. Looked up from germline, CDR1 is GTSNPN and CDR2 is SVGIG (reference sequence). CDR3 bases: TGTGCCTGTATAGGGGGCTACGAGCAGTACTTC. Its translation is CACIGGYEQYF.

Only a few counts were recorded for this clonotype. This sequence joins TRBV6-1 and TRBJ1-2; D may be TRBD1 (6 bases). The germline V gene encodes CDR1 MNHNS and CDR2 SASEGT. The CDR3 is made up of 14 amino acids. Trimming shortened V by 2 bases and J by 8 bases, and 15 bases separated the two germline ends. Written as DNA, the CDR3 is TGTGCCAGCAGTGAACAAACCAGGGGAAACGGCTACACCTTC. The encoded protein is CASSEQTRGNGYTF.

The rearrangement joins TRBV7-3 to TRBJ2-5; 14 bases line up with TRBD2. V was clipped by 3 bases and J by 4 bases; unmatched bases: 1. CDR3 length equals 15 residues. Germline V gene data show CDR1 as SGHTA and CDR2 as FQGTGA. This CDR3 reads CASSFGLAGGETQYF. The CDR3 nucleotides are TGTGCCAGCAGCTTCGGACTAGCGGGAGGAGAGACCCAGTACTTC. Full variable domain (rest looked up from reference TRBV7-3 and TRBJ2-5): GAGVSQTPSNKVTEKGKYVELRCDPISGHTALYWYRQSLGQGPEFLIYFQGTGAADDSGLPNDRFFAVRPEGSVSTLKIQRTERGDSAVYLCASSFGLAGGETQYFGPGTRLLVL.

The chain recombines TRBV6-1 with TRBJ2-5; TRBD2 matches 8 bases. Trimming cost V 6 bases and J 8 bases; bases outside gene matches: 14. This CDR3 is built from 15 residues. Looked up from germline, CDR1 is MNHNS and CDR2 is SASEGT. The CDR3 loop is CASRAGGLAQGTQYF. The CDR3 nucleotides read TGTGCCAGCAGGGCGGGGGGCCTAGCCCAGGGAACCCAGTACTTC.

The chain recombines TRBV25-1 with TRBJ1-2; no reliable D call. V shed 4 bases and J shed 4 bases, with 10 bases lying between them. This CDR3 region has 13 residues. The germline V gene encodes CDR1 MGHDK and CDR2 SYGVNS. The DNA for the CDR3 is TGTGCCAGCAGTGTAGCGGGAAGCTATGGCTACACCTTC. This translates into CASSVAGSYGYTF.

This clonotype has a single count. The chain recombines TRBV19 with TRBJ1-4, with 8 nucleotides matching TRBD1. Looked up from germline, CDR1 is LNHDA and CDR2 is SQIVND (reference sequence). V dropped 7 bases and J dropped 6; count of bases not matched to a gene: 7. This CDR3 spans 14 amino acids. The CDR3 bases are TGTGCCAGTACCACAGACAGGGGCCATGAAAAACTGTTTTTT. It translates to CASTTDRGHEKLFF.

The J gene is TRBJ2-7, the V gene TRBV20-1, with D possibly being TRBD2 (6 bases). The germline V gene has CDR1 DFQATT and CDR2 SNEGSKA (reference sequence). V lost 3 bases to trimming and J lost 4 bases, with 7 bases between them. The CDR3 is made up of 11 amino acids. This CDR3 is CSASRGYEQYF. CDR3 sequence (DNA): TGCAGTGCTAGTCGGGGGTACGAGCAGTACTTC.

The CDR3 here is CASAGQWNTEAFF. The CDR3 coding sequence is TGTGCCAGCGCGGGACAGTGGAACACTGAAGCTTTCTTT. The chain links TRBV2 to TRBJ1-1; the match to TRBD1 covers 7 bases. With 8 bases clipped from V and 1 base from J, the junction kept 4 bases outside the gene matches. Germline V lookup: CDR1 SNHLY, CDR2 FYNNEI. This CDR3 spans 13 amino acids.

The chain combines TRBV7-3 with TRBJ2-5, with a possible D match to TRBD2 (5 bases). The V end was cut by 6 bases, the J end by 1 base, with 9 bases between. Germline loops: CDR1 SGHTA, CDR2 FQGTGA. The CDR3 is made up of 13 amino acids. In DNA, the CDR3 is TGTGCCAGCAGGAAGGGAGCCCAAGAGACCCAGTACTTC. It is translated as CASRKGAQETQYF.